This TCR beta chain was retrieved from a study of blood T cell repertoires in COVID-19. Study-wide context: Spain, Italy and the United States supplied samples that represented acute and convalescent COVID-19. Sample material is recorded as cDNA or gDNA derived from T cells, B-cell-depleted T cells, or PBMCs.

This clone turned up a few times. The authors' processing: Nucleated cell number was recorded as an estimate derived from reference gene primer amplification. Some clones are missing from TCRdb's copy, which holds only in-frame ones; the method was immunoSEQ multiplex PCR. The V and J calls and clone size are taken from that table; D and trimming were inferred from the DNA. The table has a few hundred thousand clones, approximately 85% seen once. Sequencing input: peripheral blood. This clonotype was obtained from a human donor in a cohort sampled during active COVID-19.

CDR3 nucleotides: TGTGCCAGCAGTGAATCCCGAACTAGCGGGGGACCCGGAGAGACCCAGTACTTC. Translation: CASSESRTSGGPGETQYF. The rearrangement uses TRBV25-1 and TRBJ2-5; 11 nucleotides align to TRBD2. The germline V gene encodes CDR1 MGHDK and CDR2 SYGVNS. The J segment lost 4 bases and the V segment lost 1 base, leaving 11 bases of the junction unmatched. There are 18 residues in the CDR3.